Listed here is a single T cell receptor beta chain. This clone may be a read error of a much larger clone one base away. Via MiXCR, TCRdb re-called the multiplex PCR reads, giving one row per CDR3 protein. The data contain 150,000 to 250,000 distinct CDR3 sequences, approximately 33% of them singletons. The lymph nodes were axillary draining lymph nodes from breast cancer patients. The data were obtained in a study of breast tumors, draining lymph nodes, adjacent tissues. The CDR3 has 12 residues. The germline CDR1 and CDR2 sequences are SGHDT and YYEEEE. V dropped 0 bases and J dropped 9 bases, with 7 bases sitting between them.

Specimen: axillary lymph node tissue. This TCR was sampled from a female donor with breast cancer. Some clones in this sample may be carry-over from other donors' samples. The rearrangement links TRBV5-6 to TRBJ2-1, with no clear D. The CDR3 DNA follows: TGTGCCAGCAGCTTGGAACACACTGAGCAGTTCTTC. Encoded protein: CASSLEHTEQFF.